Presented here are 8 T cell receptor beta chains from one specimen sequenced in a study of patients and donors after allogeneic stem cell transplantation (dated by TCRdb to about 2020). Library preparation used RT-PCR. Sequencer: NextSeq 550. TCRdb trimmed the raw reads at Q25, called clones with MiXCR and kept productive beta chains. Every CDR3 protein is listed once, alongside the most common genes and DNA of its rows. The sample yields about a million distinct CDR3 sequences; more than 15% were counted once. Jointly, the top ten make up around 6% of the sample. Sequenced material: blood, either unsorted or a sorted T cell fraction (not recorded which). The source of these receptors is a human donor who was either an allogeneic HSCT recipient or a stem cell or donor lymphocyte infusion donor (not recorded which). It is not recorded whose cells these are; they may come from a transplant donor.

This chain uses TRBV9 with TRBJ2-1; D might be TRBD1 (6 bases). Trimming pared 1 base from V and 5 bases from J, leaving 10 bases between. The CDR3 is 14 amino acids. In germline, CDR1 is SGDLS, CDR2 YYNGEE. CDR3 DNA: TGTGCCAGCAGCGTAATGGGGGCGAACAATGAGCAGTTCTTC. It translates to CASSVMGANNEQFF.

The chain carries TRBV10-3 and TRBJ2-7; no clear D gene. The CDR3 totals 14 residues. The V gene lost 4 bases and the J gene lost 0 bases, with 10 bases spanning the gap. The germline V gene has CDR1 ENHRY and CDR2 SYGVKD. CDR3 loop: CAISVKGFSYEQYF. The CDR3 DNA sequence: TGTGCCATCAGTGTAAAGGGATTCTCCTACGAGCAGTACTTC.

The sample holds a few counts of this clonotype. The chain has TRBV15 and TRBJ2-2; 8 bases map to TRBD1. V shed 5 bases, J shed 5 bases, and the junction held 7 bases outside the gene matches. CDR3 length: 15 residues. Per the germline V gene, CDR1 is LNHNV and CDR2 is YYDKDF (reference sequence). The chain's CDR3 is CATSHGQGGTGELFF. CDR3 DNA sequence: TGTGCCACCAGCCACGGACAGGGTGGGACCGGGGAGCTGTTTTTT.

In this sample, this clonotype turned up a few times. The chain employs TRBV30 and TRBJ2-1; D gene unclear. This CDR3 is built from 12 residues. The V end was cut by 0 bases, the J end by 4 bases, with 4 bases between. In germline, CDR1 is GTSNPN, CDR2 SVGIG (reference sequence). CDR3 region: CAWSVEYNEQFF. CDR3 bases: TGTGCCTGGAGTGTCGAGTACAATGAGCAGTTCTTC.

This clonotype came up once. This chain uses TRBV20-1 with TRBJ2-7; D may match TRBD1 or TRBD2 (7 bases each). This CDR3 spans 16 amino acids. The germline gives CDR1 DFQATT, CDR2 SNEGSKA (reference sequence). The V end was cut by 0 bases, the J end by 1 base, with 16 bases between. CDR3 sequence (DNA): TGCAGTGCTAGAGATCATCAGGGGGGGGATTCCTACGAGCAGTACTTC. The encoded protein is CSARDHQGGDSYEQYF.

This chain joins TRBV3-1 and TRBJ1-5; TRBD1 aligns across 8 bases. From germline, CDR1 is LGHDT and CDR2 YNNKEL (reference sequence). The CDR3 has 17 residues. Trimming removed 1 base from V and 3 bases from J; junction bases left unmatched: 8. The CDR3 bases are TGTGCCAGCAGCCAAGGGAGACAGGGGAGGCACAATCAGCCCCAGCATTTT. It encodes CASSQGRQGRHNQPQHF.

The rearrangement uses TRBV5-6 and TRBJ2-3; D possibly corresponds to TRBD2 (6 bases). Trimming took off 5 bases at V and 5 bases at J, with 15 bases between the two ends. Germline-derived CDR1 and CDR2 are SGHDT and YYEEEE. This CDR3 spans 14 amino acids. CDR3 bases: TGTGCCAGCAGGCCCCGGGAGCTGAGAGATACGCAGTATTTT. Protein product: CASRPRELRDTQYF.

This clonotype was seen many times. One junction end does not reproduce the germline sequence, and a read error may be involved. The chain is built from TRBV5-1 and TRBJ2-1, with D perhaps TRBD2 (6 bases). The CDR3 consists of 15 residues. CDR1 is SGHRS and CDR2 is YFSETQ in the germline V gene. The CDR3 region is CASSLVAGTYNEQFF. DNA of the CDR3: TGTGCCAGCAGTTTAGTGGCCGGGACTTACAATGAGCAGTTCTTC. Looking up the rest from reference TRBV5-1 and TRBJ2-1 gives the full variable domain: KAGVTQTPRYLIKTRGQQVTLSCSPISGHRSVSWYQQTPGQGLQFLFEYFSETQRNKGNFPGRFSGRQFSNSRSEMNVSTLELGDSALYLCASSLVAGTYNEQFFGPGTRLTVL.